The sequence of this T cell receptor (beta chain) was determined in a study of cytomegalovirus exposure and HLA in healthy donors. A word on this clone: No antigen is known for it.

V lost 4 bases and J lost 2, with 9 bases in between. In germline, CDR1 is SQVTM, CDR2 ANQGSEA. The CDR3 is 12 residues long. The PCR was carried out with 60 Vbeta primers and 13 Jbeta primers. Libraries were prepared by immunoSEQ multiplex PCR; TCRdb keeps only in-frame clonotypes and omits some of them. The repertoire holds about 69,000 clones, about 70% seen once, with roughly 11% in the top ten. General study findings and limits: In a later analysis, the majority of CMV-associated beta chains seemingly showed HLA restriction.

This rearrangement joins TRBV29-1 to TRBJ2-7; tentatively, D is TRBD1 (5 bases). The sequence derives from a woman in her thirties in good health and CMV-seronegative. The source material was PBMCs. This chain's CDR3 is CSVGQSPYEQYF. CDR3 in DNA: TGCAGCGTTGGACAGAGTCCCTACGAGCAGTACTTC.